The rows below give T cell receptor beta chains drawn from one sample of a study of technical replicates of blood from several donors. Here immunoSEQ multiplex PCR was the method, and the copy in TCRdb shows in-frame clones only, minus some. The sample holds 74,000 or so clones, 90% to 95% seen once. Sequenced sample: T cells isolated from PBMCs. The receptors were gathered from a human donor in good health. The CDR3 runs from the conserved cysteine through the conserved F or W.

J	length	V	CDR3
TRBJ2-7	14	TRBV5-1	CASSQTGGSYEQYF
TRBJ2-7	15	TRBV4-3	CASSQATGEPYEQYF
TRBJ2-3	16	TRBV7-2	CASSKRLAGGTDTQYF
TRBJ2-7	13	TRBV7-2	CASSPGWGYEQYF
TRBJ2-1	17	TRBV27	CASSLRRQGLSYNEQFF
TRBJ2-7	13	TRBV5-1	CASSRDTYYEQYF
TRBJ2-1	12	TRBV27	CASSWTGDEQFF
TRBJ2-7	14	TRBV15	CATSRGTSGYEQYF
TRBJ2-5	16	TRBV9	CASSVWGQGREETQYF
TRBJ2-3	14	TRBV4-2	CASSLVVRGDTQYF
TRBJ1-2	13	TRBV28	CASTGTAHYGYTF
TRBJ2-1	15	TRBV9	CASSVGLAGYNEQFF
TRBJ1-5	12	TRBV10-1	CASGRGDQPQHF
TRBJ2-5	14	TRBV15	CATSRDPGGETQYF
TRBJ2-3	14	TRBV30	CAWSISLYTDTQYF
TRBJ2-1	13	TRBV9	CASSVVHFDEQFF